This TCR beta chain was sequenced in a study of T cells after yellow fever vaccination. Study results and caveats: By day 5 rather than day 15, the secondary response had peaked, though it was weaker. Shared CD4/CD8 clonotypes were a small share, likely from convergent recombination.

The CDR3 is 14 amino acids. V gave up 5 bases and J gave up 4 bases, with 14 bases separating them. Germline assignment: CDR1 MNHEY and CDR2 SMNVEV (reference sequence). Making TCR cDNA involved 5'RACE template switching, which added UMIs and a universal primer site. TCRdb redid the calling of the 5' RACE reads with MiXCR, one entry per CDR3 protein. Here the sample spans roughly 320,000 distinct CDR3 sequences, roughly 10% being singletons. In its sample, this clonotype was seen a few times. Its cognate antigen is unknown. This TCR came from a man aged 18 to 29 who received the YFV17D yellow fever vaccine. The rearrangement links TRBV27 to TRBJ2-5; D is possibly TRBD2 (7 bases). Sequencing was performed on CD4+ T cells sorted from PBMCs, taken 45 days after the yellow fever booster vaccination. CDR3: CASSVGGGGETQYF. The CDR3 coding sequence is TGTGCCAGCAGTGTAGGCGGGGGCGGAGAGACCCAGTACTTC.